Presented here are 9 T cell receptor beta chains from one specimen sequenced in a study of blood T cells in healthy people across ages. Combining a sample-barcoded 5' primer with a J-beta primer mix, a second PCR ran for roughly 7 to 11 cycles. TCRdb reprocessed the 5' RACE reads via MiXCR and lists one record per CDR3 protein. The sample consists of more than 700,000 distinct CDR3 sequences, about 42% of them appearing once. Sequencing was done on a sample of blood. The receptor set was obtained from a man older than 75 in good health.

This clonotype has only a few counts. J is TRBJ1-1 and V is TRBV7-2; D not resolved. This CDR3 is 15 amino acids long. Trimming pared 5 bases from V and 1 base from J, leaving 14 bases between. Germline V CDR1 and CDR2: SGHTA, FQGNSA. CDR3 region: CASSRTGPGNTEAFF. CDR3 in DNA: TGTGCCAGCAGCCGCACTGGCCCGGGGAACACTGAAGCTTTCTTT.

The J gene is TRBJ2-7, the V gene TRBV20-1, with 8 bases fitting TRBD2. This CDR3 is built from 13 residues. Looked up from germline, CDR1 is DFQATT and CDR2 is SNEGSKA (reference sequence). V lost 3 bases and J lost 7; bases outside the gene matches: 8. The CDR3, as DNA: TGCAGTGCTAGCGGGAGGGCCGGGAATGAGCAGTACTTC. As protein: CSASGRAGNEQYF.

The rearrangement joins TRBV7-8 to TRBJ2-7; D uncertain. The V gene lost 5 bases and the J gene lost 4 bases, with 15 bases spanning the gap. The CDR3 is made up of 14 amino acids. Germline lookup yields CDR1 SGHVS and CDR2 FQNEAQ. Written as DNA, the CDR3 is TGTGCCAGCAGCGAGAAGGCTGCTTCGTACGAGCAGTACTTC. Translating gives CASSEKAASYEQYF.

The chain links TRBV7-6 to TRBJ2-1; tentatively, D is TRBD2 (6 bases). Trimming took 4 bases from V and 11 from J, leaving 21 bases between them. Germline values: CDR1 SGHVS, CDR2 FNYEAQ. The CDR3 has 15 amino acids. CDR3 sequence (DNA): TGTGCCAGCAGCTCCTCCGGGACTCCCGGCGGGAAGCAGTTCTTC. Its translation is CASSSSGTPGGKQFF.

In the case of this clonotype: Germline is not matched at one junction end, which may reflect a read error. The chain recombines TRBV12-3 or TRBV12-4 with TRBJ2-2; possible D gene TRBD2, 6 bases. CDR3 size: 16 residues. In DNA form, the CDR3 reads TGTGCCAGCAGTTTCCGACGGAGCCGAAACACCGGGGGGCTGTTTTTT. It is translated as CASSFRRSRNTGGLFF.

CDR3 amino acids: CASNPGTGSIAGANVLTF. The CDR3 region has the DNA TGTGCCAGCAACCCCGGGACAGGGAGTATTGCTGGGGCCAACGTCCTGACTTTC. V gene TRBV7-3 combines with J gene TRBJ2-6; 9 bases are a match to TRBD1. The CDR3 length is 18 residues. The J segment lost 2 bases and the V segment lost 7 bases, leaving 12 bases of the junction unmatched. Germline lookup yields CDR1 SGHTA and CDR2 FQGTGA.

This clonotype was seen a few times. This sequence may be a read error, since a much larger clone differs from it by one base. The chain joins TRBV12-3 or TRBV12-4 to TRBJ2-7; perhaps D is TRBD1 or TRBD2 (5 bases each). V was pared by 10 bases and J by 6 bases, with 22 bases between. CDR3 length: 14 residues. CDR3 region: CATASRDDICEQYF. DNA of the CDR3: TGTGCCACAGCGTCTAGGGACGATATCTGCGAGCAGTACTTC.

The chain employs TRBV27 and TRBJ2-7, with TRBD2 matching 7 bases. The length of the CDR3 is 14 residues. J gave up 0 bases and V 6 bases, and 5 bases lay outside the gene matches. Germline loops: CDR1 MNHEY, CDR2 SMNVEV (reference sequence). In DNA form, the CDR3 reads TGTGCCAGCAGGACTAGCCGAAACTCCTACGAGCAGTACTTC. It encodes CASRTSRNSYEQYF.

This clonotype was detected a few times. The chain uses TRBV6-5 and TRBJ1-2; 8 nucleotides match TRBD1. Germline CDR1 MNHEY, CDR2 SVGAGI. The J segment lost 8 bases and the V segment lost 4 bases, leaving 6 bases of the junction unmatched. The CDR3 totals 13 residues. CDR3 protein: CASSFLGQEGYTF. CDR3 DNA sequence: TGTGCCAGCAGTTTTCTGGGACAGGAGGGCTACACCTTC.